The 12 T cell receptor beta chains presented below share a single source sample, sequenced in a study of OX40 agonist ivuxolimab in advanced cancers. The data were produced by immunoSEQ multiplex PCR, yet TCRdb's version contains in-frame clones alone and is incomplete. The table includes roughly 49,000 clones, roughly 80% detected once. The material sequenced was CD4+ or CD8+ T cells sorted from blood, taken in a trial of the OX40 agonist ivuxolimab. The receptors shown here come from an adult with an advanced solid tumor such as melanoma, head and neck, liver or kidney cancer.

This clone is medium-sized within its sample. V is TRBV6-1 and J is TRBJ2-5; 8 bases fit TRBD1. Germline V gene data show CDR1 as MNHNS and CDR2 as SASEGT. CDR3 length equals 15 residues. V was clipped by 5 bases and J by 2 bases; unmatched bases: 7. The CDR3 nucleotides read TGTGCCAGCAGTAGGACAGGGAATGGGCAAGAGACCCAGTACTTC. Translated: CASSRTGNGQETQYF.

The chain links TRBV6-6 to TRBJ2-5, with D perhaps matching TRBD1 or TRBD2 (5 bases each). The J call is in doubt because the DNA end fits TRBJ2-7 better. This CDR3 is built from 15 residues. The germline CDR1 and CDR2 sequences are MNHNY and SVGAGI (reference sequence). The CDR3 DNA reads TGTGCCAGCAGTCCCCGGGACGTTCTCTCCTACGAGCAGTACTTC. Amino acids: CASSPRDVLSYEQYF.

The gene calls are TRBV4-1 and TRBJ1-2; D is undetermined. Trimming removed 2 bases at V and 1 base at J, with 14 bases between. CDR1 and CDR2 (germline): MGHRA, YSYEKL. The CDR3 is made up of 16 amino acids. The CDR3, as DNA: TGCGCCAGCAGCCAAATCGGGGTGAAGAATAACTATGGCTACACCTTC. Residues: CASSQIGVKNNYGYTF.

The V call is TRBV5-1, the J call TRBJ2-2, with TRBD1 identical over 10 bases. With 0 bases clipped from V and 5 bases from J, the junction kept 4 bases outside the gene matches. CDR1 is SGHRS, CDR2 YFSETQ, per germline. The CDR3 length is 16 residues. In nucleotides, the CDR3 is TGCGCCAGCAGCTTGGATGGGACAGGGGTGACCGGGGAGCTGTTTTTT. It translates to CASSLDGTGVTGELFF.

V gene TRBV9 combines with J gene TRBJ2-3; 10 bases are shared with TRBD2. This CDR3 has 19 residues. Germline-derived CDR1 and CDR2 are SGDLS and YYNGEE. After removal of 0 bases from V and 6 bases from J, the junction contained 16 bases not matched to a gene. CDR3 sequence (DNA): TGTGCCAGCAGCGTAGATCCCAGCGGGGGGGCCGTTGGTGGGGATACGCAGTATTTT. Its translation is CASSVDPSGGAVGGDTQYF.

The sample holds one count of this clone. The genes are TRBV19 and TRBJ2-5; D perhaps matches TRBD2 (6 bases). Germline V gene lookup returns CDR1 LNHDA and CDR2 SQIVND (reference sequence). The CDR3 runs to 13 residues. V lost 3 bases to trimming and J lost 5 bases, with 10 bases between them. In DNA form, the CDR3 reads TGTGCCAGTAGTATTGACGCGGGGGAGACCCAGTACTTC. Translation: CASSIDAGETQYF.

This clone came up a few times. The chain uses TRBV19 and TRBJ2-5, with D possibly being TRBD2 (7 bases). Trimming took 5 bases from V and 4 from J, leaving 17 bases between them. The CDR3 covers 15 residues. Germline CDR1 reads LNHDA; CDR2 reads SQIVND (reference sequence). The CDR3 loop is CASSSFGGGGETQYF. CDR3 nucleotide sequence: TGTGCCAGTAGTTCCTTTGGGGGAGGGGGAGAGACCCAGTACTTC.

J is TRBJ1-6 and V is TRBV7-2; D is undetermined. V was trimmed by 5 bases and J by 4 bases, leaving 18 bases between them. CDR3 length: 17 amino acids. Germline CDR1 SGHTA, CDR2 FQGNSA. The CDR3 reads CASSTRPGRGYNSPLHF. As DNA, the CDR3 is TGTGCCAGCAGCACCCGCCCAGGTCGTGGATATAATTCACCCCTCCACTTT.

The chain carries TRBV5-1 and TRBJ2-5, with a weak D call TRBD1 (6 bases). V was cut by 3 bases and J by 5 bases, with 11 bases left in between. Germline loops: CDR1 SGHRS, CDR2 YFSETQ. The length of the CDR3 is 13 residues. The CDR3 loop reads CASSSTGLETQYF. DNA of the CDR3: TGCGCCAGCAGCTCTACAGGGTTGGAGACCCAGTACTTC.

In its sample, this clone was seen once. The chain couples TRBV2 to TRBJ2-7, with a possible D match to TRBD1 (5 bases). V shed 7 bases and J shed 4 bases, with 14 bases lying between them. The CDR3 is 13 residues long. CDR1 SNHLY and CDR2 FYNNEI come from the germline V gene. Written as DNA, the CDR3 is TGTGCCAGCAATCCCCAGGGTTCGTACGAGCAGTACTTC. This sequence encodes CASNPQGSYEQYF.

The genes are TRBV19 and TRBJ2-5, with TRBD2 identical over 7 bases. J gave up 0 bases and V 4 bases, and 8 bases lay outside the gene matches. This CDR3 contains 16 residues. Germline V gene sequence: CDR1 LNHDA, CDR2 SQIVND (reference sequence). CDR3 sequence reads: CASSTTGGSYQETQYF. The CDR3 DNA is TGTGCCAGTAGTACGACCGGGGGGTCGTACCAAGAGACCCAGTACTTC.

The chain combines TRBV27 with TRBJ1-1, with D hard to call. CDR1 is MNHEY and CDR2 is SMNVEV in the germline V gene (reference sequence). Trimming left V 4 bases short and J 6 bases short, with 18 bases between. The CDR3 contains 15 residues. CDR3 in DNA: TGTGCCAGCAGTTACCTCGGGCCTCCCGACGCTGAAGCTTTCTTT. Protein: CASSYLGPPDAEAFF.